The 30 T cell receptor beta chains reported below all come from one sample, sequenced in a study of blood T cells in healthy people across ages. The use of a sample-barcoded 5' primer and a J-beta primer mix characterized a second PCR of roughly 7 to 11 cycles. Via MiXCR, TCRdb re-called the 5' RACE reads, giving one row per CDR3 protein. The table records hundreds of thousands of distinct CDR3 sequences, over 45% of them present only once. Sequenced input: blood. The receptors originated from a man in his thirties or forties in good health.

This clonotype has just a few counts. This sequence joins TRBV24-1 and TRBJ2-5; maybe TRBD2 (5 bases). Germline CDR1 KGHDR, CDR2 SFDVKD. Deletions cut 2 bases from V and 11 bases from J, with 8 bases between. The CDR3 consists of 11 residues. The CDR3 reads CATSDSGYQYF. The DNA for the CDR3 is TGTGCCACCAGTGATTCGGGGTATCAGTACTTC.

The V call is TRBV9, the J call TRBJ2-5; 8 bases agree with TRBD1. Germline CDR1 is SGDLS and CDR2 is YYNGEE. V lost 4 bases and J lost 7; bases outside the gene matches: 9. CDR3 length equals 14 residues. CDR3 sequence: CASSRQGAGGTQYF. DNA of the CDR3: TGTGCCAGCAGCCGGCAGGGGGCTGGTGGGACCCAGTACTTC.

This CDR3 reads CASSSQGNYNEQYF. CDR3 coding DNA: TGCGCCAGCAGCTCCCAGGGGAACTACAATGAGCAGTACTTC. The rearrangement uses TRBV5-1 and TRBJ2-1, with a possible D match to TRBD1 (6 bases). The end of the DNA aligns better with TRBJ2-7, so the J call may be wrong. CDR1 and CDR2 (germline): SGHRS, YFSETQ. The CDR3 consists of 14 residues.

The V gene is TRBV6-5, the J gene TRBJ1-1; D may be TRBD1 (5 bases). Trimming cost V 2 bases and J 1 base, with 14 bases left between them. The V gene's germline CDR1 is MNHEY and CDR2 SVGAGI. This CDR3 region has 16 residues. The CDR3: CASSYTLGRGNTEAFF. In nucleotides, the CDR3 is TGTGCCAGCAGTTACACCCTGGGGAGGGGGAACACTGAAGCTTTCTTT.

The chain has TRBV20-1 and TRBJ2-7, with TRBD2 matching over 8 bases. Germline-derived CDR1 and CDR2 are DFQATT and SNEGSKA (reference sequence). This CDR3 spans 13 amino acids. V trimming: 6 bases; J trimming: 3 bases; junction bases outside the gene matches: 7. The chain's CDR3 is CSALLAVGYEQYF. CDR3 DNA sequence: TGCAGTGCCTTACTAGCGGTAGGCTACGAGCAGTACTTC.

The chain employs TRBV5-1 and TRBJ2-5; 13 nucleotides align to TRBD2. This CDR3 region has 16 residues. The V and J ends lost 4 bases and 5 bases, in that order; junction bases with no gene match: 8. Germline assignment: CDR1 SGHRS and CDR2 YFSETQ. The CDR3 loop is CASSPQTSGGLETQYF. For the CDR3, the DNA is TGCGCCAGCAGCCCCCAGACTAGCGGGGGGTTGGAGACCCAGTACTTC.

Only a few counts were recorded for this clonotype. The CDR3 nucleotides are TGCAGTGCTAGAAGGTCACTCCTTGGCTACGAGCAGTACTTC. Translation: CSARRSLLGYEQYF. This sequence joins TRBV20-1 and TRBJ2-5; D not certain. Gene TRBJ2-7 matches the end of the DNA better, so the J call may be wrong. Germline CDR1 reads DFQATT; CDR2 reads SNEGSKA (reference sequence). The CDR3 covers 14 residues.

In this sample, this clonotype turned up a few times. The rearrangement uses TRBV29-1 and TRBJ1-2; a possible D gene is TRBD1 (5 bases). Germline CDR1 is SQVTM and CDR2 is ANQGSEA. The CDR3 contains 16 residues. V lost 0 bases and J lost 8, with 22 bases in between. CDR3 loop: CSVEDRVTVGEGGYTF. The CDR3 bases are TGCAGCGTTGAAGATCGTGTGACAGTGGGAGAAGGAGGCTACACCTTC. Filled out from reference TRBV29-1 and TRBJ1-2, the complete variable domain reads SAVISQKPSRDICQRGTSLTIQCQVDSQVTMMFWYRQQPGQSLTLIATANQGSEATYESGFVIDKFPISRPNLTFSTLTVSNMSPEDSSIYLCSVEDRVTVGEGGYTFGSGTRLTVV.

The chain is built from TRBV20-1 and TRBJ2-3; tentatively, D is TRBD2 (6 bases). Germline V gene sequence: CDR1 DFQATT, CDR2 SNEGSKA (reference sequence). The CDR3 runs 16 residues. Deletions cut 2 bases from V and 1 base from J, with 16 bases between. CDR3 residues: CSARSPAGRGTDTQYF. The CDR3 DNA sequence: TGCAGTGCTAGATCCCCGGCGGGGCGGGGCACAGATACGCAGTATTTT.

The J gene is TRBJ1-1, the V gene TRBV2; maybe TRBD1 (5 bases). Between the trimmed V and J ends, which lost 6 bases and 9 bases, there was a span of 20 bases. In germline, CDR1 is SNHLY, CDR2 FYNNEI. This CDR3 region has 14 residues. The CDR3 DNA reads TGTGCCAGCAGAGACGAACAGACAGAGGGCAAAGCTTTCTTT. This sequence encodes CASRDEQTEGKAFF.

The chain links TRBV5-1 to TRBJ1-5, with D possibly being TRBD1 (6 bases). Germline V gives CDR1 SGHRS, CDR2 YFSETQ. V lost 0 bases and J lost 6, with 13 bases in between. The CDR3 extends over 15 amino acids. DNA of the CDR3: TGCGCCAGCAGCTTGGTTGGGGGCAGCGGTCAGCCCCAGCATTTT. It specifies CASSLVGGSGQPQHF.

The chain has TRBV7-2 and TRBJ2-5, with D hard to call. The CDR3 has 13 residues. The germline V gene has CDR1 SGHTA and CDR2 FQGNSA. Trimming removed 5 bases from V and 11 bases from J, with 18 bases in between. CDR3 amino acids: CASSPWQRVEQYF. The CDR3 bases are TGTGCCAGCAGCCCGTGGCAACGGGTTGAGCAGTACTTC.

This clonotype was counted between two and nine times. This rearrangement joins TRBV29-1 to TRBJ2-1, with D tentatively TRBD1 (6 bases). Germline CDR1 and CDR2: SQVTM and ANQGSEA. V lost 6 bases to trimming and J lost 5 bases, with 17 bases between them. CDR3 length: 14 residues. The CDR3 spells CSVTQQGKHNEQFF. The CDR3 DNA is TGCAGCGTCACGCAGCAGGGGAAGCACAATGAGCAGTTCTTC.

This clonotype is labeled medium-sized (0.01 to 0.1%). J is TRBJ2-1 and V is TRBV2; 14 bases are shared with TRBD2. The V segment lost 8 bases and the J segment 9 bases; nucleotides outside the gene matches: 9. This CDR3 has 15 residues. CDR1 and CDR2 from the germline V gene are SNHLY and FYNNEI. CDR3 sequence: CASQGLAGGRGEQFF. CDR3 nucleotide sequence: TGTGCCAGCCAAGGACTAGCGGGGGGTCGGGGTGAGCAGTTCTTC.

This sequence joins TRBV13 and TRBJ1-2, with D possibly being TRBD1 (6 bases). The CDR3 length is 18 residues. The ends were cut back, 7 bases at V and 2 bases at J, with 26 bases in the middle. Per germline, CDR1 PRHDT and CDR2 FYEKMQ (reference sequence). For the CDR3, the DNA is TGTGCCAGCACCCTTTTGGGGAGCGTGGGGGACAAGAACTATGGCTACACCTTC. Encoded protein: CASTLLGSVGDKNYGYTF.

The chain links TRBV12-3 or TRBV12-4 to TRBJ2-3; D possibly corresponds to TRBD1 (6 bases). This CDR3 contains 12 residues. V was cut by 9 bases and J by 3 bases, with 10 bases left in between. CDR3 in amino acids: CASTQGTDTQYF. For the CDR3, the DNA is TGTGCCAGTACCCAGGGGACAGATACGCAGTATTTT.

The chain carries TRBV7-2 and TRBJ1-1; D not certain. The germline gives CDR1 SGHTA, CDR2 FQGNSA. V lost 2 bases and J 6 bases, leaving 10 bases between the germline ends. The CDR3 is 13 amino acids. CDR3: CASSLSGTAEAFF. The DNA of the CDR3 is TGTGCCAGCAGCTTATCGGGAACGGCTGAAGCTTTCTTT. Supplemented by reference TRBV7-2 and TRBJ1-1, the full variable domain reads GAGVSQSPSNKVTEKGKDVELRCDPISGHTALYWYRQSLGQGLEFLIYFQGNSAPDKSGLPSDRFSAERTGGSVSTLTIQRTQQEDSAVYLCASSLSGTAEAFFGQGTRLTVV.

The V gene is TRBV10-3, the J gene TRBJ2-3; D gene ambiguous. With 5 bases removed from V and 2 bases from J, the gap between germline ends came to 5 bases. Germline V gene sequence: CDR1 ENHRY, CDR2 SYGVKD. The CDR3 is made up of 12 amino acids. CDR3 region: CAISPDTDTQYF. For the CDR3, the DNA is TGTGCCATCAGTCCTGACACAGATACGCAGTATTTT.

DNA of the CDR3: TGCAGTGCTAGGCCAGGGACCACCGAGCAGTACTTC. This gives the protein CSARPGTTEQYF. The chain joins TRBV20-1 to TRBJ2-7; possibly TRBD1 or TRBD2 for D (5 bases each). The CDR3 spans 12 residues. CDR1 and CDR2 (germline): DFQATT, SNEGSKA (reference sequence). The ends were cut back, 3 bases at V and 6 bases at J, with 12 bases in the middle.

The chain recombines TRBV25-1 with TRBJ1-1; the D gene is possibly TRBD1 (6 bases). The germline V and J ends were trimmed by 6 bases and 5 bases, with 16 bases remaining between them. Looked up from germline, CDR1 is MGHDK and CDR2 is SYGVNS. The CDR3 runs to 14 residues. The DNA for the CDR3 is TGTGCCAGCAGACAAGGGGGTTTTGGGACTGAAGCTTTCTTT. Translation gives CASRQGGFGTEAFF.

This clonotype was counted at least ten times. V and J are TRBV12-3 or TRBV12-4 and TRBJ2-1; 9 bases are a match to TRBD2. The CDR3 extends over 15 amino acids. Losses at the gene ends were 5 bases for V and 6 bases for J; bases not matched to a gene: 8. The CDR3 DNA follows: TGTGCCAGCAGTCCCCAAGCGGGGGGCTCCAATGAGCAGTTCTTC. Encoded protein: CASSPQAGGSNEQFF.

This sequence joins TRBV19 and TRBJ1-5; TRBD1 matches at 7 bases. Losses at the gene ends were 6 bases for V and 5 bases for J; bases not matched to a gene: 7. Germline CDR1 reads LNHDA; CDR2 reads SQIVND (reference sequence). This CDR3 contains 14 residues. The CDR3 DNA follows: TGTGCCAGTAGAACTACCCAGGGGGATCAGCCCCAGCATTTT. Protein product: CASRTTQGDQPQHF.

The V call is TRBV9, the J call TRBJ1-4; 7 nucleotides match TRBD1. This CDR3 region has 13 residues. With 3 bases clipped from V and 4 bases from J, the junction kept 0 bases outside the gene matches. Per germline, CDR1 SGDLS and CDR2 YYNGEE. Written as DNA, the CDR3 is TGTGCCAGCAGCGACAGGGGTAATGAAAAACTGTTTTTT. Protein: CASSDRGNEKLFF.

The rearrangement uses TRBV12-3 or TRBV12-4 and TRBJ2-6, with D unclear. Trimming cost V 3 bases and J 0 bases, with 12 bases left between them. The CDR3 length is 17 residues. In DNA, the CDR3 is TGTGCCAGCAGTTTTAGTGGCAGTCGCTCTGGGGCCAACGTCCTGACTTTC. Translating it yields CASSFSGSRSGANVLTF.

This chain connects TRBV5-1 to TRBJ2-3, with 7 bases lining up with TRBD1. CDR1 is SGHRS, CDR2 YFSETQ, per germline. CDR3 size: 16 residues. J was trimmed by 6 bases and V by 2 bases; bases with no gene match: 12. The CDR3 DNA reads as TGCGCCAGCAGCTTCCAGGGGGAGACCAACGTTGATACGCAGTATTTT. This gives the protein CASSFQGETNVDTQYF. Looking up the rest from reference TRBV5-1 and TRBJ2-3 gives the full variable domain: KAGVTQTPRYLIKTRGQQVTLSCSPISGHRSVSWYQQTPGQGLQFLFEYFSETQRNKGNFPGRFSGRQFSNSRSEMNVSTLELGDSALYLCASSFQGETNVDTQYFGPGTRLTVL.

In its sample, this clonotype was seen a few times. The genes are TRBV4-1 and TRBJ1-6; 7 nucleotides align to TRBD1. V lost 3 bases to trimming and J lost 7 bases; unmatched junction nucleotides: 6. Per germline, CDR1 MGHRA and CDR2 YSYEKL. The CDR3 loop spans 15 amino acids. The DNA for the CDR3 is TGCGCCAGCAGCCATCGGGACAGTGGGAATTCACCCCTCCACTTT. Residues: CASSHRDSGNSPLHF.

This chain uses TRBV12-5 with TRBJ2-1, with TRBD2 identical over 13 bases. The CDR3 totals 16 residues. The V and J ends lost 4 bases and 8 bases, in that order; junction bases with no gene match: 8. Germline V gives CDR1 LGHNT, CDR2 FRNRAP. The CDR3 nucleotides read TGTGCTAGTGGTTCCCGGACTAGCGGGAGTACGGATGAGCAGTTCTTC. Translation: CASGSRTSGSTDEQFF.

The chain recombines TRBV30 with TRBJ2-5; either TRBD1 or TRBD2 may fit D (7 bases each). From germline, CDR1 is GTSNPN and CDR2 SVGIG (reference sequence). V lost 5 bases and J 4 bases, leaving 20 bases between the germline ends. The CDR3 consists of 15 residues. The CDR3 reads CAWGEGQGERETQYF. CDR3 sequence (DNA): TGTGCCTGGGGGGAGGGGCAGGGGGAACGAGAGACCCAGTACTTC.

The chain combines TRBV28 with TRBJ1-4; D possibly corresponds to TRBD1 (6 bases). Trimming cost V 2 bases and J 8 bases, with 21 bases left between them. Germline V lookup: CDR1 MDHEN, CDR2 SYDVKM. The CDR3 runs to 17 residues. The CDR3: CASSLEWVGGGEEKLFF. Written as DNA, the CDR3 is TGTGCCAGCAGTTTAGAATGGGTAGGGGGGGGAGAAGAAAAACTGTTTTTT.

This clonotype appeared a few times. The chain links TRBV14 to TRBJ2-7; D gene unclear. Looked up from germline, CDR1 is SGHDN and CDR2 is FVKESK. V lost 0 bases and J lost 4, with 4 bases in between. This CDR3 region has 12 residues. Here the CDR3 DNA reads TGTGCCAGCAGCCAAGATGAGTACGAGCAGTACTTC. Residues: CASSQDEYEQYF.